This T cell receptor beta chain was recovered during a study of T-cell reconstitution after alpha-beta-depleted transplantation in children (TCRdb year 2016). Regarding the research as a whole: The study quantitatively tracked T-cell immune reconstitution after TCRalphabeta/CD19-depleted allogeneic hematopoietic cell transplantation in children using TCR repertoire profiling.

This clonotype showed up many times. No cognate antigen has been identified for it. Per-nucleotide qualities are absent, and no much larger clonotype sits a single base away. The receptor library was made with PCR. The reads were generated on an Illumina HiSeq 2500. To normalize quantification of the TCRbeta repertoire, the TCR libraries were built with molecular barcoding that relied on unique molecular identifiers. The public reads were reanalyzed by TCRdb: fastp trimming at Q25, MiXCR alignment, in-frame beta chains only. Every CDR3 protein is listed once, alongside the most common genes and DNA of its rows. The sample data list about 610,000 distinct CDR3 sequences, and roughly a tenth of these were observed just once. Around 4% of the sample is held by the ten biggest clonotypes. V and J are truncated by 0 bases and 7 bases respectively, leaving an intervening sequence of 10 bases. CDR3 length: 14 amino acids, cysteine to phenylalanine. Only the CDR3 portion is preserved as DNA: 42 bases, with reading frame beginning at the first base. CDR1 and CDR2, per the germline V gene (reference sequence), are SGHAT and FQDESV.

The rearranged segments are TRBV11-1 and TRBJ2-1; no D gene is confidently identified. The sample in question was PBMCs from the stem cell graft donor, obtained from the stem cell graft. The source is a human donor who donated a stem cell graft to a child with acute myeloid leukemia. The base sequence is TGTGCCAGCAGCTTAGCGGATGGGCGGAATGAGCAGTTCTTC. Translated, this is CASSLADGRNEQFF.